This T cell receptor (beta chain) was sequenced during a study of T cell repertoires in cytomegalovirus infection. Study-level results: CMV-specific TCR beta clonotypes restricted by HLA-C were the ones dominating the ex vivo response.

Via MiXCR, TCRdb re-called the reads, giving one row per CDR3 protein. The table has 750,000 to 950,000 distinct CDR3 sequences, 25% to 30% seen once. V lost 2 bases and J 4 bases, leaving 13 bases between the germline ends. Germline CDR1 is MDHEN and CDR2 is SYDVKM. The CDR3 is 15 amino acids. As regards this clonotype: Its antigen is undetermined.

The V gene is TRBV28, the J gene TRBJ2-3, with a weak D call TRBD2 (7 bases). The sequencing used cultured CD8+ T cells from PBMCs, collected from culture after CMV antigen stimulation. The sequence came from a human donor in good health (CMV status not recorded). Some clones in this sample may be carry-over from other donors' samples. The CDR3 coding sequence is TGTGCCAGCAGTTTAGGGGGGGCGAGGCCAGATACGCAGTATTTT. Its translation: CASSLGGARPDTQYF.